This TCR beta chain was sequenced in a study of shared clonotypes between healthy human individuals. Study-level results: Limitation of the genetic and exposure-history diversity represented came from the few donors.

Unsorted samples, those not sorted, used roughly 99 million PBMCs for genomic DNA. This CDR3 has 15 amino acids. V lost 1 base to trimming and J lost 6 bases; unmatched junction nucleotides: 5. CDR1 and CDR2 from the germline V gene are LGHNA and YNFKEQ. The authors split each subset's genomic DNA evenly across several immunoSEQ plates. In replicate PCRs of unsorted PBMC, 250 to 350 ng DNA, 30,000 or so T cell genomes, was used. Clones were sequenced by immunoSEQ multiplex PCR, and TCRdb holds only the in-frame ones, with some missing. The table includes 500,000 to 650,000 clones, just over 75% detected once. This clone was detected many times. Its antigen is not known.

The sequenced sample was PBMCs. The origin of this receptor is a woman aged 40 to 49 in good health. Some clones in this sample may be carry-over from other donors' samples. V gene TRBV4-2 combines with J gene TRBJ1-5; 8 bases align to TRBD1. The CDR3 here is CASSQGTGLGQPQHF. The CDR3 coding sequence is TGTGCCAGCAGCCAAGGGACAGGGTTGGGTCAGCCCCAGCATTTT.